This is a list of T cell receptor beta chains from one sample in a study of vaccination effects on CD4 cells after COVID-19. No cognate antigen is known for these TCRs. TCRdb's copy holds only in-frame clones and misses some; the assay was immunoSEQ multiplex PCR. Found here are about 66,000 clones, roughly 76% of them singletons; the top ten hold 0.95%. The sequenced sample was CD4+ T cells from PBMCs cultured with HCoV-OC43 spike peptides, obtained after COVID-19 vaccination. These receptors all stem from a human donor who received a COVID-19 vaccine. Both conserved end residues are part of each CDR3. Each record gives: V gene, J gene, clone size, D gene, CDR3 DNA, CDR3 protein. The D gene is left open where the match is weak. Expanded clones get a size class; other rows say once, few or many, or leave the size out.

TRBV7-2	TRBJ1-4	NA	TRBD1	TGTGCCAGCAGCCGGGACAGCACTAATGAAAAACTGTTTTTT	CASSRDSTNEKLFF
TRBV6-2/TRBV6-3	TRBJ1-5	NA	NA	TGTGCCAGCAGTTGGGACGGAACCGAGCCCCAGCATTTT	CASSWDGTEPQHF
TRBV7-2	TRBJ1-5	NA	NA	TGTGCCAGCAGCCCAGACAGAAATCAGCCCCAGCATTTT	CASSPDRNQPQHF
TRBV6-1	TRBJ1-1	few	NA	TGTGCCAGCACCCCTCCCGAGGGGCGAGCTTTCTTT	CASTPPEGRAFF
TRBV6-1	TRBJ2-1	NA	TRBD2	TGTGCCAGCAGTGACGGACTAGCGGGGGTTTACAATGAGCAGTTCTTC	CASSDGLAGVYNEQFF
TRBV9	TRBJ2-2	few	NA	TGTGCCAGCAGCGTTTTGGGGGCCGGGGAGCTGTTTTTT	CASSVLGAGELFF
TRBV28	TRBJ1-6	few	NA	TGTGCCAGCAGGTCCGGGACCGTGAATTCACCCCTCCACTTT	CASRSGTVNSPLHF
TRBV18	TRBJ2-1	NA	NA	TGTGCCAGCTCACCAGGGACCCTCAATGAGCAGTTCTTC	CASSPGTLNEQFF
TRBV7-8	TRBJ1-2	NA	NA	TGTGCCAGCAGCCCCTACGCCCATTTGGAGGGCTACACCTTC	CASSPYAHLEGYTF
TRBV28	TRBJ1-2	NA	NA	TGTGCCAGCAGTCCCCCAGGGCTCTCCGGCGGAGGCTACACCTTC	CASSPPGLSGGGYTF
TRBV27	TRBJ1-6	NA	NA	TGTGCCAGCAGTCTAAGGGTTGCGGGCTCCTATAATTCACCCCTCCACTTT	CASSLRVAGSYNSPLHF
TRBV5-1	TRBJ2-1	NA	NA	TGCGCCAGCAGCTGGGAGGCGCAGGGAAGTCCAATTGAGCAGTTCTTC	CASSWEAQGSPIEQFF
TRBV11-2	TRBJ2-1	NA	NA	TGTGCCAGCAGCTTAGATAACTACAATGAGCAGTTCTTC	CASSLDNYNEQFF
TRBV28	TRBJ1-1	once	NA	TGTGCCAGCACCCAATGGAGGGTGAACACTGAAGCTTTCTTT	CASTQWRVNTEAFF
TRBV7-2	TRBJ1-2	NA	NA	TGTGCCAGCAGCTTAGTCGGGACCAGGGTTACCGACTATGGCTACACCTTC	CASSLVGTRVTDYGYTF
TRBV12-3/TRBV12-4	TRBJ2-3	NA	NA	TGTGCCAGCAGTTACCGGGGCACAGATACGCAGTATTTT	CASSYRGTDTQYF
TRBV27	TRBJ2-2	NA	TRBD1	TGTGCCAGCAGTCTACGACAGGGAACCGGGGAGCTGTTTTTT	CASSLRQGTGELFF
TRBV5-4	TRBJ2-6	NA	TRBD2	TGTGCCAGCAGCTTGGAGCTAGCGGTGAGCTCTGGGGCCAACGTCCTGACTTTC	CASSLELAVSSGANVLTF
TRBV24-1	TRBJ1-1	NA	TRBD1	TGTGCCACCAGTGACCGTACGGACAGGGGAGCTTTCTTT	CATSDRTDRGAFF
TRBV2	TRBJ1-4	NA	NA	TGTGCCACCGTGGGAGGCCCCACCTCTAATGAAAAACTGTTTTTT	CATVGGPTSNEKLFF
TRBV7-2	TRBJ1-6	NA	NA	TGTGCCAGCAGCCCATTGGGAGTCGATAATTCACCCCTCCACTTT	CASSPLGVDNSPLHF
TRBV15	TRBJ1-2	NA	TRBD1	TGTGCCACCAGCAGAGAACAGGGGAATGGCTACACCTTC	CATSREQGNGYTF
TRBV14	TRBJ1-1	NA	NA	TGTGCCAGCCCGGGGCGGGACCAGCCCACGGACGGGGGCACTGAAGCTTTCTTT	CASPGRDQPTDGGTEAFF
TRBV18	TRBJ1-1	few	TRBD1	TGTGCCAGCTCACCAAGGACAGGGGAAGCTTTCTTT	CASSPRTGEAFF